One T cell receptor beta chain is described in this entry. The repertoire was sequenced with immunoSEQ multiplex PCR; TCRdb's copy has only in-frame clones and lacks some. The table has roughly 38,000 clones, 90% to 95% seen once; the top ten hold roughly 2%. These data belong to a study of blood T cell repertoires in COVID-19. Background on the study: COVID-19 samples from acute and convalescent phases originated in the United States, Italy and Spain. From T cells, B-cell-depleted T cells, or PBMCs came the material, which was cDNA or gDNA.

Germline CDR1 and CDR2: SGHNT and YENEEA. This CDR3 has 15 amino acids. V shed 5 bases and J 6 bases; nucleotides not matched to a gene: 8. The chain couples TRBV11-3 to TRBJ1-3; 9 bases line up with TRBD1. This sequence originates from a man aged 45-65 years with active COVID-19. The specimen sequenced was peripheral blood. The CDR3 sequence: CASSPADRGENTIYF. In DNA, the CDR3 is TGTGCCAGCAGCCCTGCGGACAGGGGAGAAAACACCATATATTTT.